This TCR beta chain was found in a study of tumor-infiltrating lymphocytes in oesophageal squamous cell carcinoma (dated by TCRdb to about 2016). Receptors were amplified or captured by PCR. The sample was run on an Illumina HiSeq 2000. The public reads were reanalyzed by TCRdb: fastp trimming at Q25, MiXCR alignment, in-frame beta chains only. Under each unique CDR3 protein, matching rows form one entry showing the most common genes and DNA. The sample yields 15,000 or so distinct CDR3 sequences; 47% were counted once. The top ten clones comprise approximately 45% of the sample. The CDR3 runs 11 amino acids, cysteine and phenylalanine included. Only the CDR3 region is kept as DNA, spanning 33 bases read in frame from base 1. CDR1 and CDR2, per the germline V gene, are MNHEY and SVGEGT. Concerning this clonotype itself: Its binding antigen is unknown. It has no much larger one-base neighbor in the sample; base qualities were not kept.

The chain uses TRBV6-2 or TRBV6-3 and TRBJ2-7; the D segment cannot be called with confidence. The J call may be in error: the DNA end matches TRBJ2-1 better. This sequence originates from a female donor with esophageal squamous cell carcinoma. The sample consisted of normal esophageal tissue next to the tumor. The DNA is TGTGCCAGCAGTTCGCCCCAGGAGCAGTTCTTC. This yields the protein CASSSPQEQFF.